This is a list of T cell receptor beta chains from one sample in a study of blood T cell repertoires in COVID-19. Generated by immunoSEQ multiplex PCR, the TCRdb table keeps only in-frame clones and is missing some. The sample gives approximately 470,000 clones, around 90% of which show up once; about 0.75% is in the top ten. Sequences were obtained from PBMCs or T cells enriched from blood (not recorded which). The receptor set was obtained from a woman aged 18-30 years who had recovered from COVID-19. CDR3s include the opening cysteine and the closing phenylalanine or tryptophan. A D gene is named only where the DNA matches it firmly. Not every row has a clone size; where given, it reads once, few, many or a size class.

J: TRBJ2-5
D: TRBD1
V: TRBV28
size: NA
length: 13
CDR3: CASRGQGVETQYF
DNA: TGTGCCAGCAGGGGACAGGGGGTAGAGACCCAGTACTTC

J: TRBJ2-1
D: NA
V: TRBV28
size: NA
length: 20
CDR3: CASRPIDRRKIEFSYNEQFF
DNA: TGTGCCAGCAGACCTATAGACAGAAGAAAAATTGAATTCTCCTACAATGAGCAGTTCTTC

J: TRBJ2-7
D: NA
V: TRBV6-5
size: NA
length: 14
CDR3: CASTLTGTGYEQYF
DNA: TGTGCCAGCACCCTGACAGGGACTGGCTACGAGCAGTACTTC

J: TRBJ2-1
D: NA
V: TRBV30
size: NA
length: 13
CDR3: CAWSSSSYNEQFF
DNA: TGTGCCTGGAGTTCGTCCTCCTACAATGAGCAGTTCTTC

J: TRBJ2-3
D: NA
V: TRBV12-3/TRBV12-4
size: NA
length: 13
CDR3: CASSLRGTDTQYF
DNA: TGTGCCAGCAGTTTACGGGGCACAGATACGCAGTATTTT

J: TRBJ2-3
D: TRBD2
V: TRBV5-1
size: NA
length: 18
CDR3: CASSSSLLAGGSTDTQYF
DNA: TGCGCCAGCAGCTCTTCGTTACTAGCGGGGGGGAGCACAGATACGCAGTATTTT

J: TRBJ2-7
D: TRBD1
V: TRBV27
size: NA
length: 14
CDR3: CASSLWDSSHEQYF
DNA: TGTGCCAGCAGTTTATGGGACAGTAGCCACGAGCAGTACTTC

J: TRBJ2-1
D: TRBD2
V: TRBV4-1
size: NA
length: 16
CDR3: CASSQTGGGAYNEQFF
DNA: TGCGCCAGCAGCCAAACGGGCGGGGGGGCCTACAATGAGCAGTTCTTC

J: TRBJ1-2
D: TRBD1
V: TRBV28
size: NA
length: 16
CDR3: CASTSGGQGANYGYTF
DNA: TGTGCCAGCACCTCGGGGGGACAGGGGGCAAACTATGGCTACACCTTC

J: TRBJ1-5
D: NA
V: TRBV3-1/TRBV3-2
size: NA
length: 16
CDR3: CASSPYRDTYNQPQHF
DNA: TGTGCCAGCAGCCCGTACCGGGACACCTACAATCAGCCCCAGCATTTT

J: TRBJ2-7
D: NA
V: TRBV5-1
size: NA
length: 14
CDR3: CASSLDQGNYEQYF
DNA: TGCGCCAGCAGCTTGGATCAGGGAAACTACGAGCAGTACTTC

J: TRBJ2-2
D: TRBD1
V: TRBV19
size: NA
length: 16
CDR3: CASSAPTGSNTGELFF
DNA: TGTGCCAGTAGCGCCCCGACAGGGTCGAACACCGGGGAGCTGTTTTTT

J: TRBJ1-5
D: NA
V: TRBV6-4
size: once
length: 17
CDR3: CASSDQGGVWSNQPQHF
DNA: TGTGCCAGCAGTGACCAAGGGGGGGTTTGGAGCAATCAGCCCCAGCATTTT

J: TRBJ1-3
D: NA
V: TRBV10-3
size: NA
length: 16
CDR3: CAISAFQLTGGNTIYF
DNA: TGTGCCATCAGCGCCTTTCAGCTTACCGGGGGAAACACCATATATTTT

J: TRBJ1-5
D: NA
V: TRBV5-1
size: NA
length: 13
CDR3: CASRPDIYQPQHF
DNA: TGCGCCAGCAGACCAGACATCTATCAGCCCCAGCATTTT

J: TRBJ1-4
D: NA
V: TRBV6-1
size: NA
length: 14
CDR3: CASSEGGNNEKLFF
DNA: TGTGCCAGCAGTGAGGGGGGAAATAATGAAAAACTGTTTTTT

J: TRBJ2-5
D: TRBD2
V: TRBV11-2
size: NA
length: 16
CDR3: CASSLLAGGVQETQYF
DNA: TGTGCCAGCAGCTTATTAGCGGGGGGGGTCCAAGAGACCCAGTACTTC

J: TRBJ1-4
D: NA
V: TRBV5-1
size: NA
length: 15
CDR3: CASSLEGTRDEKLFF
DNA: TGCGCCAGCAGCTTGGAAGGGACAAGGGATGAAAAACTGTTTTTT

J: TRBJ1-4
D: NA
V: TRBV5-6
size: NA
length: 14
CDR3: CASSPIATNEKLFF
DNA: TGTGCCAGCAGCCCTATTGCAACTAATGAAAAACTGTTTTTT

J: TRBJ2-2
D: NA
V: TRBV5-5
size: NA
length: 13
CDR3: CASSLPNTGELFF
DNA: TGTGCCAGCAGCCTACCGAACACCGGGGAGCTGTTTTTT

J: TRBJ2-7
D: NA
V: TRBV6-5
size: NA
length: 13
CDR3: CASSYPGEDEQYF
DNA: TGTGCCAGCAGTTACCCGGGAGAGGACGAGCAGTACTTC

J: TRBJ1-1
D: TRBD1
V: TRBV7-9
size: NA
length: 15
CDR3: CASSLGGTENTEAFF
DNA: TGTGCCAGCAGCTTAGGCGGGACAGAGAACACTGAAGCTTTCTTT

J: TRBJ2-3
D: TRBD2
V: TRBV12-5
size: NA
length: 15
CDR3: CASGFIAGFTDTQYF
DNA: TGTGCTAGTGGTTTCATAGCGGGGTTCACAGATACGCAGTATTTT

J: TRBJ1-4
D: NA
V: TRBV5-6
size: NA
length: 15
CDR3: CASNRVASTNEKLFF
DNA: TGTGCCAGCAACCGGGTGGCTTCAACTAATGAAAAACTGTTTTTT

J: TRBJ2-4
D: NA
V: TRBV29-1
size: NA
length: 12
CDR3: CSVEKGEDIQYF
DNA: TGCAGCGTTGAAAAGGGGGAAGACATTCAGTACTTC

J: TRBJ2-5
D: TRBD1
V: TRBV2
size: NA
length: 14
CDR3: CASTNRGRGETQYF
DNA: TGTGCCAGCACCAACAGGGGGCGCGGGGAGACCCAGTACTTC

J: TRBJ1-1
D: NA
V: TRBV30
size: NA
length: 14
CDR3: CAINGGPLNTEAFF
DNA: TGTGCCATAAACGGGGGGCCTTTGAACACTGAAGCTTTCTTT

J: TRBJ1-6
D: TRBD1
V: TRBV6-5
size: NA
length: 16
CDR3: CASSYYEGQGGSPLHF
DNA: TGTGCCAGCAGTTACTACGAAGGACAGGGGGGATCACCCCTCCACTTT

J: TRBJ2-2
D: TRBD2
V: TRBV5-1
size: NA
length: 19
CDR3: CASRSSGGGAPPNTGELFF
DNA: TGCGCCAGCCGATCTAGCGGGGGGGGCGCGCCACCGAACACCGGGGAGCTGTTTTTT

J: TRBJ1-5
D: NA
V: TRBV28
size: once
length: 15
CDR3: CASSLGGPSNQPQHF
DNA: TGTGCCAGCAGTTTAGGAGGCCCTAGCAATCAGCCCCAGCATTTT

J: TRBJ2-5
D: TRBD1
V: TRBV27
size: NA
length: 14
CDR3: CASSPRQGRETQYF
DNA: TGTGCCAGCAGTCCTCGACAGGGTAGGGAGACCCAGTACTTC

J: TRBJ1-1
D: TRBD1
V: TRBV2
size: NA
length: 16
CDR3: CASRDRGSAFNTEAFF
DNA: TGTGCCAGCAGGGACAGGGGGTCCGCTTTTAACACTGAAGCTTTCTTT

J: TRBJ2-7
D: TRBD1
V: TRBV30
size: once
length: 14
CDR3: CAWSVTGGIYEQYF
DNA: TGTGCCTGGAGTGTGACAGGGGGCATATACGAGCAGTACTTC

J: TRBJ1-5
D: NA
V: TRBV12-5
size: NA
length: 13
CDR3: CASLWAADQPQHF
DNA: TGTGCTAGTTTATGGGCCGCCGATCAGCCCCAGCATTTT

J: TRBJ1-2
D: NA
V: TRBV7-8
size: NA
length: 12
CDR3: CASSFGGNGYTF
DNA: TGTGCCAGCAGCTTCGGGGGAAACGGCTACACCTTC

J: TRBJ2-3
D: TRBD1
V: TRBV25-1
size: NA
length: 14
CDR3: CASSRDRAGDTQYF
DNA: TGTGCCAGCAGTCGGGACAGGGCGGGAGATACGCAGTATTTT

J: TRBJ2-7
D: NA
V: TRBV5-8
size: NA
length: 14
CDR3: CASSRDIGKYEQYF
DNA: TGTGCCAGCAGCCGGGACATCGGGAAGTACGAGCAGTACTTC

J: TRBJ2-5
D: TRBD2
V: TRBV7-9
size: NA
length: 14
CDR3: CASSLGLAGETQYF
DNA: TGTGCCAGCAGCTTAGGACTAGCTGGGGAGACCCAGTACTTC

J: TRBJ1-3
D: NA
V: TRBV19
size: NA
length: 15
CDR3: CASRTQGYSGNTIYF
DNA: TGTGCCAGTAGAACGCAGGGATACTCTGGAAACACCATATATTTT

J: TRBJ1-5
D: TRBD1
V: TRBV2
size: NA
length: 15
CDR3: CASSEFGTGNQPQHF
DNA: TGTGCCAGCAGTGAATTCGGGACAGGGAATCAGCCCCAGCATTTT

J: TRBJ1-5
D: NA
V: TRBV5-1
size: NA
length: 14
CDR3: CASRGGGSNQPQHF
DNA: TGCGCCAGCAGAGGTGGAGGGAGCAATCAGCCCCAGCATTTT

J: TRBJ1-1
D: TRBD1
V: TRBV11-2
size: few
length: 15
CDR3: CASSSTGAMNTEAFF
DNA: TGTGCCAGCAGCTCTACAGGGGCCATGAACACTGAAGCTTTCTTT

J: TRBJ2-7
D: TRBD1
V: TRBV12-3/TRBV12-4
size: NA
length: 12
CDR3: CASRLDRAEQYF
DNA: TGTGCCAGCAGGCTCGACAGGGCCGAGCAGTACTTC

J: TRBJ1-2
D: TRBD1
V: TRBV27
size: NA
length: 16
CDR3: CASSLSMDRGHYGYTF
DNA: TGTGCCAGCAGTTTATCGATGGACAGGGGTCACTATGGCTACACCTTC

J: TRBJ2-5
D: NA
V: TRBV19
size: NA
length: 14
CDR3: CASSITTSAKTQYF
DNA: TGTGCCAGTAGTATAACGACTTCTGCAAAGACCCAGTACTTC

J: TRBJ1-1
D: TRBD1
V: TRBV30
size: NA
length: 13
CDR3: CAWTSGGGTEAFF
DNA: TGTGCCTGGACTTCAGGGGGAGGCACTGAAGCTTTCTTT

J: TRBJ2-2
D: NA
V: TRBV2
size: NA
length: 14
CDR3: CASSEVSAAGELFF
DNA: TGTGCCAGCAGTGAAGTCAGTGCAGCCGGGGAGCTGTTTTTT

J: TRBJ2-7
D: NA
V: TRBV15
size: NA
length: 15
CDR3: CATTGKDRAGRQQYF
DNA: TGTGCCACCACGGGCAAAGACAGGGCGGGGAGGCAGCAGTACTTC